The T cell receptor (beta chain) described here comes from a study of blood T cell repertoires in COVID-19. Sequencing was performed with immunoSEQ multiplex PCR; in TCRdb, only in-frame clones are kept and a portion is missing. Found here are about 180,000 clones, about 87% of them singletons; the top ten hold around 12%. Trimming cost V 0 bases and J 5 bases; bases outside gene matches: 6. The V gene's germline CDR1 is SQVTM and CDR2 ANQGSEA. The CDR3 sequence is 14 residues long. The chain employs TRBV29-1 and TRBJ2-7; TRBD2 matches 8 bases. The sample was peripheral blood. This sequence was found in a woman in her seventies with COVID-19, enrolled during active disease. CDR3 region: CSVEDGREGDEQYF. DNA for the CDR3: TGCAGCGTTGAAGATGGACGGGAGGGCGACGAGCAGTACTTC.